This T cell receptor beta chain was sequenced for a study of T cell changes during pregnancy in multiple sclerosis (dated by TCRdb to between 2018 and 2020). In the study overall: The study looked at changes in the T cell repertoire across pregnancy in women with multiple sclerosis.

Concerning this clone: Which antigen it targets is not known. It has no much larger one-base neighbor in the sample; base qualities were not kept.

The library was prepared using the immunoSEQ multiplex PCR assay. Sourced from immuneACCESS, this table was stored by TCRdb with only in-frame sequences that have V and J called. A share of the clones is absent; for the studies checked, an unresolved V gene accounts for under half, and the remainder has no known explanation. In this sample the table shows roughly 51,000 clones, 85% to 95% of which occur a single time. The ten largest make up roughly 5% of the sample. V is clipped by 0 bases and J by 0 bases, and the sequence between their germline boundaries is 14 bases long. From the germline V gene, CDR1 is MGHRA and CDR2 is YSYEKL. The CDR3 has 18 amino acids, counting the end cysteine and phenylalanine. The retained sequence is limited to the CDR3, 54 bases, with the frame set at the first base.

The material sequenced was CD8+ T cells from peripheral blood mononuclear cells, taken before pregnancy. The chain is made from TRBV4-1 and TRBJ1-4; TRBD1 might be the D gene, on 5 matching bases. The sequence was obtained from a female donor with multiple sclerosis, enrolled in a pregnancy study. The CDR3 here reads CASSQEPAGSSTNEKLFF. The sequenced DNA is TGCGCCAGCAGCCAAGAGCCCGCAGGGTCATCAACTAATGAAAAACTGTTTTTT.